This entry features one TCR beta chain sequence. The antigen remains unidentified. This specimen comes from a study of cytomegalovirus exposure and HLA in healthy donors. CDR3 length: 14 amino acids. Germline lookup yields CDR1 MNHEY and CDR2 SMNVEV (reference sequence). Unmatched junction bases numbered 13, after V lost 5 bases and J lost 12 bases. Study conclusions and caveats: When analyzed later, a missense DCLRE1C variant was found to be linked to TCR beta V- and J-gene trimming. Reported performance of the classifier showed diagnosis of cytomegalovirus status with high specificity and sensitivity.

The PCR used 60 Vbeta and 13 Jbeta primers. Sequenced by immunoSEQ multiplex PCR; TCRdb stores in-frame clones only, minus some. This table holds about 80,000 clones, around 60% found once. This clonotype was obtained from a male donor in good health and CMV-seropositive. The sequenced sample was PBMCs. The chain carries TRBV27 and TRBJ2-1; 7 nucleotides agree with TRBD2. CDR3 sequence (DNA): TGTGCCAGCAGTATAAAGATGGCGGGAGTGGGGCAGTTCTTC. Translated: CASSIKMAGVGQFF.